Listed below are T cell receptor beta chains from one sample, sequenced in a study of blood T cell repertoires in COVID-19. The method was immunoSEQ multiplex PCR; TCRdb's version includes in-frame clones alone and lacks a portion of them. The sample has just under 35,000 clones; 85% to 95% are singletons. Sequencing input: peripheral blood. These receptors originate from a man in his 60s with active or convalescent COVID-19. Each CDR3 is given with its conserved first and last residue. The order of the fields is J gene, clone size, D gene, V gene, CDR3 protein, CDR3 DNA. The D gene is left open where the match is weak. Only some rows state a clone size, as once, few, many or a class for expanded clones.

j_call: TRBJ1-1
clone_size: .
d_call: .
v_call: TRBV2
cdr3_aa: CASSPRGGTNTEAFF
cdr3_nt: TGTGCCAGCAGTCCACGGGGGGGGACGAACACTGAAGCTTTCTTT

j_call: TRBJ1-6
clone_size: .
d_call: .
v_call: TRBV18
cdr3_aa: CASSPGQGPSNSPLHF
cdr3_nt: TGTGCCAGCTCACCCGGGCAGGGGCCCTCCAATTCACCCCTCCACTTT

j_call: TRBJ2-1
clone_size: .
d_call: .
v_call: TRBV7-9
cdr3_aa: CASSPGRGRWNEQFF
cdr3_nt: TGTGCCAGCAGCCCAGGGCGGGGGCGGTGGAATGAGCAGTTCTTC

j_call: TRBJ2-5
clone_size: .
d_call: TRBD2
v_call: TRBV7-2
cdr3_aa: CASSLVASGRGEETQYF
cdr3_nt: TGTGCCAGCAGCTTAGTTGCTAGCGGGAGGGGAGAAGAGACCCAGTACTTC

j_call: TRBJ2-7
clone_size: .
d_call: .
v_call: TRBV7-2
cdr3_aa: CASSLGVQGGEQYF
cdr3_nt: TGTGCCAGCAGCTTAGGGGTACAGGGCGGCGAGCAGTACTTC

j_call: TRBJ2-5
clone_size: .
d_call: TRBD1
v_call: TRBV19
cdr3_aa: CASSVADRATETQYF
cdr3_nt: TGTGCCAGTAGTGTCGCGGACAGGGCTACAGAGACCCAGTACTTC

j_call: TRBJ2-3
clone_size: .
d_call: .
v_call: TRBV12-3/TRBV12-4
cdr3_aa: CASSLTDTQYF
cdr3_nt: TGTGCCAGCAGCCTAACAGATACGCAGTATTTT

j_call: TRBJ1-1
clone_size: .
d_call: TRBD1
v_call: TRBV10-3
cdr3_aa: CAIRRTGEIGEAFF
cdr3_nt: TGTGCCATCAGGAGGACAGGGGAAATAGGTGAAGCTTTCTTT

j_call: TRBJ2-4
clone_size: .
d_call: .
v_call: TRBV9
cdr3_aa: CASSLEQDSIVQYF
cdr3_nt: TGTGCCAGCAGCTTAGAACAGGATTCAATCGTTCAGTACTTC

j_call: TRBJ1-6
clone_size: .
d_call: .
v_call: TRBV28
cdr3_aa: CASSLMSSYNSPLHF
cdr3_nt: TGTGCCAGCAGTTTAATGAGCTCCTATAATTCACCCCTCCACTTT

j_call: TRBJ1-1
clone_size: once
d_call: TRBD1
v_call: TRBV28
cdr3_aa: CASSPINRGRNTEAFF
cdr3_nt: TGTGCCAGCAGTCCCATAAACAGGGGCAGGAACACTGAAGCTTTCTTT

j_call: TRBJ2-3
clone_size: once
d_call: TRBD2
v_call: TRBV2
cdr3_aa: CASTSRPAGGLKTSTDTQYF
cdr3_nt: TGTGCCAGCACCTCTCGGCCAGCGGGAGGCCTAAAGACAAGCACAGATACGCAGTATTTT

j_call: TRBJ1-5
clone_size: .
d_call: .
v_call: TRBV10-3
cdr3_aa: CAIRRDFNQPQHF
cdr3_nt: TGTGCCATCAGACGGGACTTCAATCAGCCCCAGCATTTT

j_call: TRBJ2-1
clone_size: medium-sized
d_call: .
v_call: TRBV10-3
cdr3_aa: CAISEAPNEQFF
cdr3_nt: TGTGCCATCAGTGAAGCTCCAAATGAGCAGTTCTTC

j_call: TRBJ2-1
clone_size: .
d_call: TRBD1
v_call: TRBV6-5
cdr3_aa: CAILEQGSHNEQFF
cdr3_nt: TGTGCCATCTTAGAACAGGGGTCCCACAATGAGCAGTTCTTC

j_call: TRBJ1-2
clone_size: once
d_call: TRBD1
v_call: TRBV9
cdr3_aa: CASSLLVTGGVGYTF
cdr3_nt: TGTGCCAGCAGCCTCCTTGTGACAGGGGGAGTTGGCTACACCTTC

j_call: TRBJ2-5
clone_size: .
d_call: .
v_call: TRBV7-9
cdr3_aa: CASIGVGETQYF
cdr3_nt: TGTGCCAGCATAGGGGTTGGGGAGACCCAGTACTTC

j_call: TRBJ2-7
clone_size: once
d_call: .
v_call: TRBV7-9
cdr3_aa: CASSLDQEGRLRLTYEQYF
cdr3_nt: TGTGCCAGCAGCTTAGATCAGGAAGGCAGGCTACGTCTCACCTACGAGCAGTACTTC

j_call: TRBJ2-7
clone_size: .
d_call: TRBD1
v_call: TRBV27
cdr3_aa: CASRQGAVSYEQYF
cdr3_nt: TGTGCCAGCAGGCAGGGGGCAGTAAGCTACGAGCAGTACTTC

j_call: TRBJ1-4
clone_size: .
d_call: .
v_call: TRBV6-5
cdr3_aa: CASSYRASSGEKLFF
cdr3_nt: TGTGCCAGCAGTTACAGGGCTTCCTCGGGGGAAAAACTGTTTTTT

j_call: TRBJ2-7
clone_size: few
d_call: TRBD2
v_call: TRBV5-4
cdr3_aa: CASSLDYAGTRSYEQYF
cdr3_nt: TGTGCCAGCAGCTTGGACTACGCCGGGACTAGATCCTACGAGCAGTACTTC

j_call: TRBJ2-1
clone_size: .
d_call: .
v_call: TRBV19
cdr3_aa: CASTGLNEQFF
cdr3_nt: TGTGCCAGTACAGGCCTCAATGAGCAGTTCTTC

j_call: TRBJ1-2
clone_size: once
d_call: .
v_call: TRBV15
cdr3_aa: CATSRAGNYGYTF
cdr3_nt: TGTGCCACCAGCAGGGCAGGAAACTATGGCTACACCTTC

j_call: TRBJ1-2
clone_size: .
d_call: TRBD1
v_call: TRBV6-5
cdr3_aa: CASSYRDRDPYGYTF
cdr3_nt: TGTGCCAGCAGTTACAGGGACAGGGACCCCTATGGCTACACCTTC

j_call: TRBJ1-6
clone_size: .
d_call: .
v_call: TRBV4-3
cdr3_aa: CASSQERPGSPLHF
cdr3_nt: TGCGCCAGCAGCCAAGAACGGCCCGGGTCACCCCTCCACTTT

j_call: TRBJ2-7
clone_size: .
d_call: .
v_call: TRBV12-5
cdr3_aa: CASAQNPYPSYEQYF
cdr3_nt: TGTGCTAGTGCCCAGAACCCTTACCCCTCCTACGAGCAGTACTTC

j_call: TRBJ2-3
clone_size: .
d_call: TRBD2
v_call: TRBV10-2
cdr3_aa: CASSGPSGSGDFTDTQYF
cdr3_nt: TGCGCCAGCAGTGGGCCCTCGGGTAGCGGGGATTTCACAGATACGCAGTATTTT

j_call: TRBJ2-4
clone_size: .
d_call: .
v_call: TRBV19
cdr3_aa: CASSPRGWAKNIQYF
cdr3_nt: TGTGCCAGTAGCCCCCGGGGGTGGGCCAAAAACATTCAGTACTTC

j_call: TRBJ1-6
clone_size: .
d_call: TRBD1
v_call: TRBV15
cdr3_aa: CATSRGQGSYSPLHF
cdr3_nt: TGTGCCACCAGCAGGGGACAGGGGTCATATTCACCCCTCCACTTT

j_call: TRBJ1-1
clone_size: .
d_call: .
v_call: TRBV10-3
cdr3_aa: CATTDGGTEAFF
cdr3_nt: TGTGCCACCACAGATGGTGGGACTGAAGCTTTCTTT

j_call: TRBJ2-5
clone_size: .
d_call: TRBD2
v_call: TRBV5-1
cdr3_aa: CASSTSGEETQYF
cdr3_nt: TGCGCCAGCAGTACTAGCGGGGAAGAGACCCAGTACTTC

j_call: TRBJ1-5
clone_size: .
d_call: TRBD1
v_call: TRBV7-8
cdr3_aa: CASRGTGYQPQHF
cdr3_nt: TGTGCCAGCAGGGGGACAGGGTATCAGCCCCAGCATTTT

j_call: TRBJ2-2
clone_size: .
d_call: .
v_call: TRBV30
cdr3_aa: CAWSPGANTGELFF
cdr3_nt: TGTGCCTGGAGTCCGGGGGCGAACACCGGGGAGCTGTTTTTT

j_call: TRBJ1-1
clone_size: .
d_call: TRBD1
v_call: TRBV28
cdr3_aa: CASSSQGDRNTEAFF
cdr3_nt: TGTGCCAGCAGTTCCCAGGGGGACCGGAACACTGAAGCTTTCTTT

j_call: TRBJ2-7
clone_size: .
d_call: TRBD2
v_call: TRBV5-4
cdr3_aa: CASSRTAGGFRYEQYF
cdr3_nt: TGTGCCAGCAGCCGCACTGCGGGGGGATTCCGCTACGAGCAGTACTTC

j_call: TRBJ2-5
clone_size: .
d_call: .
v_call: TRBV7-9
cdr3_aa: CASSSQTGLRETQYF
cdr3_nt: TGTGCCAGCAGCTCCCAAACAGGGCTGCGGGAGACCCAGTACTTC

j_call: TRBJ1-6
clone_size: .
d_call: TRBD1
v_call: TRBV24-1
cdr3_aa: CATSELDRAMNLYNSPLHF
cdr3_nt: TGTGCCACCAGTGAACTGGACAGGGCCATGAATCTTTATAATTCACCCCTCCACTTT

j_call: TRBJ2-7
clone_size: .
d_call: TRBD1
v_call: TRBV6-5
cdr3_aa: CASSYLRGREQYF
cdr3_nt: TGTGCCAGCAGTTACTTAAGGGGGCGCGAGCAGTACTTC

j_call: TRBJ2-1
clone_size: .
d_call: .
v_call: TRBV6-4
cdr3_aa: CASSDSFTGLDNEQFF
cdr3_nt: TGTGCCAGCAGTGACTCCTTTACGGGGTTGGACAATGAGCAGTTCTTC

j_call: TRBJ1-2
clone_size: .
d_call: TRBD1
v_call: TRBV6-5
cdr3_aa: CASRADRGNYGYTF
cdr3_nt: TGTGCCAGCAGGGCCGACAGGGGAAACTATGGCTACACCTTC

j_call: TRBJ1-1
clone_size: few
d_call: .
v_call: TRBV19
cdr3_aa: CASSYLVGGEAFF
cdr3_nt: TGTGCCAGTTCGTACCTGGTCGGGGGTGAAGCTTTCTTT

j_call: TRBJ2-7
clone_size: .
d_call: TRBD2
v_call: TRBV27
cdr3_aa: CASSRSGKGTYEQYF
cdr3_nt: TGTGCCAGCAGTCGTAGCGGGAAAGGGACCTACGAGCAGTACTTC

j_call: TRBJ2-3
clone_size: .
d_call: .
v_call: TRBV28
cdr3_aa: CASSLPGTDTQYF
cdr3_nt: TGTGCCAGCAGTTTACCAGGGACAGATACGCAGTATTTT

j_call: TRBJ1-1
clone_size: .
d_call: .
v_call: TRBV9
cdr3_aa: CASSAQQGRGTEAFF
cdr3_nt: TGTGCCAGCAGCGCCCAACAGGGTCGAGGGACTGAAGCTTTCTTT

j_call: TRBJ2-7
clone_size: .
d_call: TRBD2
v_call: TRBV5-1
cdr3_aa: CASSLAGGSSYEQYF
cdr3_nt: TGCGCCAGCAGCTTGGCGGGGGGGAGCTCCTACGAGCAGTACTTC

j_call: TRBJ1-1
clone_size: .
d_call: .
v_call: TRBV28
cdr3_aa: CASVWGGAVGEAFF
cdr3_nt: TGTGCCAGCGTTTGGGGGGGTGCGGTAGGGGAGGCTTTCTTT

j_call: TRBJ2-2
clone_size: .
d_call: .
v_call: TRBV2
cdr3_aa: CASSPTPGRSTGELFF
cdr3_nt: TGTGCCAGCAGCCCTACCCCCGGTCGATCCACCGGGGAGCTGTTTTTT

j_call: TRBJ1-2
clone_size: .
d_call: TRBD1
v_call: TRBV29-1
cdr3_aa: CSVEEQGAVGYTF
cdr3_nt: TGCAGCGTTGAAGAACAGGGGGCGGTGGGCTACACCTTC